The rows below give T cell receptor beta chains drawn from one sample of a study of graft-versus-host responses after intestinal transplantation. Here immunoSEQ multiplex PCR was the method, and the copy in TCRdb shows in-frame clones only, minus some. The table records 130,000 to 150,000 clones, about nine tenths of them present only once. These receptors have no known antigen. This specimen consisted of unstimulated CD4+ T cells sorted from spleen or lymph node cells, obtained before intestinal transplant. All receptors come from a human donor who received an intestinal transplant. Each CDR3 is given with its conserved first and last residue. A D gene is named only where the DNA matches it firmly. Size is omitted from some rows. Given values are once, few, many or a class for expanded clones.

v_gene	len	j_gene	abundance	d_gene	CDR3aa	CDR3nt
TRBV2	15	TRBJ1-5	NA	NA	CASSEREGSNQPQHF	TGTGCCAGCAGTGAACGGGAGGGGAGCAATCAGCCCCAGCATTTT
TRBV5-8	12	TRBJ1-6	NA	NA	CASSPGTAPLHF	TGTGCCAGCAGCCCAGGGACCGCACCCCTCCACTTT
TRBV7-2	16	TRBJ2-1	NA	TRBD2	CASRNLPGLGVFEQFF	TGTGCCAGCAGAAACCTTCCGGGACTAGGGGTATTTGAGCAGTTCTTC
TRBV10-3	16	TRBJ2-1	NA	TRBD2	CAISVVTSGENNEQFF	TGTGCCATCAGTGTGGTAACTAGCGGAGAGAACAATGAGCAGTTCTTC
TRBV4-3	16	TRBJ1-4	NA	TRBD1	CASSQTWTGKPEKLFF	TGCGCCAGCAGCCAAACCTGGACAGGGAAACCCGAAAAACTGTTTTTT
TRBV28	15	TRBJ2-2	NA	TRBD1	CASSSDRVLPGELFF	TGTGCCAGCAGCTCTGACAGGGTTTTACCCGGGGAGCTGTTTTTT
TRBV7-9	16	TRBJ2-6	NA	TRBD1	CASSPGQGSGANVLTF	TGTGCCAGCAGCCCGGGACAGGGCTCTGGGGCCAACGTCCTGACTTTC
TRBV28	14	TRBJ1-2	NA	TRBD1	CATVGGQSLGGYTF	TGTGCCACCGTTGGGGGACAGTCTCTAGGGGGCTACACCTTC
TRBV28	16	TRBJ2-2	NA	NA	CASMERVGGRPGELFF	TGTGCCAGCATGGAACGGGTAGGGGGTAGGCCCGGGGAGCTGTTTTTT
TRBV5-1	15	TRBJ2-7	NA	TRBD1	CASSYGTGGSYEQYF	TGCGCCAGCAGCTATGGGACAGGGGGGAGCTACGAGCAGTACTTC
TRBV19	16	TRBJ2-3	NA	TRBD2	CASSPYRGTNLDTQYF	TGTGCCAGTAGCCCCTACCGTGGGACTAACTTAGATACGCAGTATTTT
TRBV6-5	13	TRBJ1-5	NA	NA	CASSYNGGQPQHF	TGTGCCAGCAGTTACAATGGGGGACAGCCCCAGCATTTT
TRBV27	13	TRBJ2-7	NA	NA	CASSFTPPYEQYF	TGTGCCAGCAGTTTTACGCCCCCCTACGAGCAGTACTTC
TRBV7-3	16	TRBJ2-1	NA	NA	CASSLKGTNSYNEQFF	TGTGCCAGCAGCTTAAAAGGGACAAACTCCTACAATGAGCAGTTCTTC
TRBV23-1	13	TRBJ1-5	NA	TRBD1	CASRTGGDQPQHF	TGCGCCAGCAGGACAGGGGGCGATCAGCCCCAGCATTTT
TRBV7-2	12	TRBJ2-3	NA	TRBD2	CASSPGGDTQYF	TGTGCCAGCAGCCCGGGGGGGGATACGCAGTATTTT
TRBV2	13	TRBJ1-1	NA	NA	CASGRETDTEAFF	TGTGCCAGCGGGCGGGAAACGGACACTGAAGCTTTCTTT
TRBV30	12	TRBJ1-1	NA	NA	CAWGHPGGEAFF	TGTGCCTGGGGACACCCCGGGGGGGAAGCTTTCTTT
TRBV6-1	14	TRBJ1-1	NA	TRBD1	CASSERQGRTEAFF	TGTGCCAGCAGTGAAAGACAGGGGAGGACTGAAGCTTTCTTT
TRBV28	14	TRBJ1-5	NA	NA	CASSYPGGNQPQHF	TGTGCCAGCAGTTACCCAGGGGGCAATCAGCCCCAGCATTTT
TRBV6-1	14	TRBJ1-1	once	NA	CARTWTTMNTEAFF	TGTGCCAGGACTTGGACAACCATGAACACTGAAGCTTTCTTT
TRBV9	14	TRBJ2-3	NA	NA	CASSVDTHTDTQYF	TGTGCCAGCAGCGTAGACACACACACAGATACGCAGTATTTT
TRBV5-1	15	TRBJ1-1	NA	TRBD1	CASSSGGSRNTEAFF	TGCGCCAGCAGCTCAGGGGGTTCGCGAAACACTGAAGCTTTCTTT
TRBV12-1	19	TRBJ2-5	NA	NA	CASSPYSTDPGPDQETQYF	TGTGCCAGCAGCCCCTACAGTACGGATCCAGGGCCGGACCAAGAGACCCAGTACTTC
TRBV2	14	TRBJ2-7	NA	NA	CASSGEGPGHQQYF	TGTGCCAGCAGTGGAGAGGGGCCGGGTCATCAGCAGTACTTC
TRBV10-3	15	TRBJ2-1	NA	TRBD2	CAISRSAGDVDEQFF	TGTGCCATCAGTAGATCAGCGGGAGATGTCGATGAGCAGTTCTTC
TRBV4-3	16	TRBJ1-2	NA	TRBD1	CASSQERGDRVPGYTF	TGCGCCAGCAGCCAAGAACGGGGGGACAGGGTCCCCGGCTACACCTTC
TRBV5-5	15	TRBJ1-1	NA	TRBD1	CASSADRGMNTEAFF	TGTGCCAGCAGCGCGGACAGGGGAATGAACACTGAAGCTTTCTTT
TRBV4-2	14	TRBJ2-3	NA	NA	CASSQLPGGTVGYF	TGTGCCAGCAGCCAACTCCCAGGGGGGACAGTCGGATATTTT
TRBV20-1	11	TRBJ2-7	NA	NA	CSAPDSYEQYF	TGCAGTGCGCCTGACTCCTACGAGCAGTACTTC
TRBV28	11	TRBJ2-7	NA	NA	CASSLGQKQYF	TGTGCCAGCAGTTTAGGGCAGAAGCAGTACTTC
TRBV27	16	TRBJ2-7	NA	TRBD2	CASSPLAGVPSTTQYF	TGTGCCAGCAGTCCTTTAGCGGGAGTCCCCTCTACGACGCAGTACTTC
TRBV5-1	16	TRBJ2-2	NA	TRBD1	CASSLDGQGNTGELFF	TGCGCCAGCAGCTTGGATGGACAGGGGAACACCGGGGAGCTGTTTTTT
TRBV7-2	14	TRBJ1-5	NA	NA	CASSLGQGGQPQHF	TGTGCCAGCAGCTTAGGGCAGGGCGGTCAGCCCCAGCATTTT
TRBV29-1	13	TRBJ1-1	NA	NA	CSVERWGYTEAFF	TGCAGCGTTGAGAGGTGGGGGTACACTGAAGCTTTCTTT
TRBV14	13	TRBJ2-7	NA	NA	CASSQGSSYEQYF	TGTGCCAGCAGCCAAGGCTCCTCCTACGAGCAGTACTTC
TRBV5-1	19	TRBJ2-1	once	TRBD2	CASSLGLAGGVPSYNEQFF	TGCGCCAGCAGCTTAGGACTAGCGGGAGGCGTACCCTCCTACAATGAGCAGTTCTTC
TRBV4-2	21	TRBJ2-5	NA	TRBD2	CASSQDSDRGTSGSRGKTQYF	TGTGCCAGCAGCCAAGATAGCGACAGGGGGACTAGCGGGAGCCGTGGAAAGACCCAGTACTTC
TRBV25-1	13	TRBJ1-3	NA	NA	CASNSGSGNTIYF	TGTGCCAGCAATTCGGGTTCAGGAAACACCATATATTTT
TRBV5-6	14	TRBJ1-3	NA	NA	CASSFGRGGNTIYF	TGTGCCAGCAGCTTTGGCCGGGGTGGAAACACCATATATTTT
TRBV19	15	TRBJ1-6	NA	NA	CASSIEESRNSPLHF	TGTGCCAGTAGTATAGAAGAGTCCCGGAATTCACCCCTCCACTTT
TRBV2	16	TRBJ1-3	NA	NA	CASSDGGRFSGNTIYF	TGTGCCAGCAGTGACGGCGGCAGATTCTCTGGAAACACCATATATTTT
TRBV12-5	17	TRBJ2-2	NA	NA	CASGLVRGGVNTGELFF	TGTGCTAGTGGTTTGGTACGAGGGGGAGTGAACACCGGGGAGCTGTTTTTT
TRBV9	15	TRBJ1-3	NA	NA	CASSAVDAGLNTIYF	TGTGCCAGCAGCGCAGTAGACGCCGGTCTCAACACCATATATTTT
TRBV6-5	16	TRBJ2-7	NA	NA	CASSYSTVQGSYEQYF	TGTGCCAGCAGTTACTCGACAGTCCAGGGCTCCTACGAGCAGTACTTC
TRBV4-1	18	TRBJ2-2	NA	NA	CASSQLLASRVNTGELFF	TGCGCCAGCAGCCAACTCCTAGCGAGTCGGGTGAACACCGGGGAGCTGTTTTTT
TRBV19	14	TRBJ2-5	NA	NA	CASSIAADSETQYF	TGTGCCAGTAGTATAGCGGCTGATTCCGAGACCCAGTACTTC
TRBV7-8	17	TRBJ1-5	NA	NA	CASSASPGRALNQPQHF	TGTGCCAGCAGCGCTTCCCCGGGTAGGGCCCTCAATCAGCCCCAGCATTTT